This T cell receptor beta chain emerged from a study of technical replicates of blood from several donors. Sequenced by immunoSEQ multiplex PCR; TCRdb stores in-frame clones only, minus some. The sample includes more than 90,000 clones, 85% to 95% of them seen just once. There are 14 residues in the CDR3. The germline V and J ends were trimmed by 7 bases and 1 base, with 13 bases remaining between them. Germline CDR1 SNHLY, CDR2 FYNNEI. This TCR was sampled from a human donor in good health. Sample: T cells isolated from PBMCs. The V gene is TRBV2, the J gene TRBJ1-1; unclear D gene. The CDR3 DNA follows: TGTGCCAGCACCCCCTGGGCAGGGAACACTGAAGCTTTCTTT. Protein sequence: CASTPWAGNTEAFF.